The TCR beta chain described here comes from a study of cytomegalovirus exposure and HLA in healthy donors. In regard to this clone: Its antigen is currently unknown.

Whole-study findings and limits: The study listed some 160 cytomegalovirus-associated TCR beta chains.

This table comes from immunoSEQ multiplex PCR, and its TCRdb copy is limited to in-frame clones, with some not included. The sample has approximately 280,000 clones, roughly 90% seen once; the top ten hold about 0.99%. The study drew the donors from its approximately 110-subject validation cohort, separate from the roughly 670-subject first cohort. The germline gives CDR1 SGHAT, CDR2 FQNNGV. CDR3 size: 10 residues. Trimming took 9 bases from V and 4 from J, leaving 5 bases between them. Sample: PBMCs. The genes are TRBV11-2 and TRBJ2-3; no clear D gene. This TCR derives from a young woman in good health and CMV-seronegative. The CDR3 is CASQSDTQYF. The CDR3 DNA is TGTGCCAGTCAGTCAGATACGCAGTATTTT.